What follows is one TCR beta chain and its context. The antigen remains unidentified. The sample comes from a study of identical twins. Study-level results: Cord blood's abundant beta clonotypes had fewer insertions, unlike memory repertoires. Interpretation of the results relied on cross-sectional statistical analysis and not on following the same donors.

The V segment lost 6 bases and the J segment 3 bases; nucleotides outside the gene matches: 8. Germline loops: CDR1 DFQATT, CDR2 SNEGSKA (reference sequence). The CDR3 contains 14 residues. TCRdb used MiXCR to reprocess the 5' RACE reads, holding one entry per CDR3 protein. Of about 890,000 distinct CDR3 sequences in the sample, approximately 13% were seen once. These data were also filed under a second study, of yellow fever vaccine responses in identical twins. According to that study: Reportedly, twins showed a vaccine T cell response that looked partly convergent and partly personalized.

This chain links TRBV20-1 with TRBJ2-3; 8 positions agree with TRBD2. The origin of this receptor is a woman younger than 35 in good health. Sequencing was performed on PBMCs. CDR3 DNA sequence: TGCAGTGCCTCAAGCGGGAGCAAGACAGATACGCAGTATTTT. Translated: CSASSGSKTDTQYF.